The present T cell receptor (beta chain) was sequenced within a study of technical replicates of blood from four donors. The method was immunoSEQ multiplex PCR; TCRdb's version includes in-frame clones alone and lacks a portion of them. The data contain 95,000 to 100,000 clones, nearly 96% of them singletons. Germline V lookup: CDR1 KGHSH, CDR2 LQKENI. The CDR3 is 13 residues long. Trimming cost V 5 bases and J 1 base, with 7 bases left between them. The V and J genes are TRBV18 and TRBJ2-3; D is undetermined. The receptor's source is a human donor in good health. Sequencing was done on a sample of T cells isolated from PBMCs. Here the CDR3 DNA reads TGTGCCAGCTCATCTCCGGGCACAGATACGCAGTATTTT. Amino acid sequence: CASSSPGTDTQYF.